The T cell receptor beta chain under discussion was sequenced for a study of regulatory and conventional T cells in RAG deficiency. Study-wide results and limits: Patient subsets had shorter CDR3s; Omenn Treg-Tconv overlap exceeded 75%.

Blood CD4+ CD25-low CD127-high conventional T cells supplied the genomic DNA template. Germline V lookup: CDR1 LGHNA, CDR2 YNFKEQ. The CDR3 is 18 amino acids. The V and J ends lost 4 bases and 0 bases, in that order; junction bases with no gene match: 9. Some clones are missing from TCRdb's copy, which holds only in-frame ones; the method was immunoSEQ multiplex PCR. The sample consists of about 30,000 clones, approximately 96% of them appearing once. As for this clone: What it recognizes is unknown.

These same records also appear under a second study, on regulatory T cells. As reported in that work: Amplification used 52 TRBV primers and 13 TRBJ primers.

The rearrangement joins TRBV4-2 to TRBJ1-5, with TRBD1 matching over 10 bases. The TCR originated in a human donor in good health. Material: CD25- CD4+ T cells sorted from blood. The CDR3: CASSPMTGGSVSNQPQHF. Written as DNA, the CDR3 is TGTGCCAGCAGCCCTATGACAGGGGGCTCGGTTAGCAATCAGCCCCAGCATTTT.